Following are 5 T cell receptor beta chains from one sample sequenced in a study of spatial heterogeneity in lung cancer. The study's findings and limits: Expanded alpha and beta TCR counts within tumors tracked tumor mutation counts.

Antigen specificity for these receptors is unknown. The time point is: sample taken at primary tumor resection. TCRdb fed the 5' RACE reads into MiXCR, producing one record per CDR3 protein. This sample yields nearly 11,000 distinct CDR3 sequences, of which 5% to 6.5% are seen a single time; roughly 12% belongs to the top ten. The specimen comprised lung tumor tissue, sampled at surgery. These TCRs come from a male donor with early-stage non-small cell lung cancer.

This clonotype was detected many times. The CDR3 spells CASSLRLSRETQYF. The CDR3 region has the DNA TGTGCCAGCAGCTTAAGATTGAGCCGAGAGACCCAGTACTTC. This rearrangement joins TRBV7-2 to TRBJ2-5, with no clear D. Germline V gives CDR1 SGHTA, CDR2 FQGNSA. This CDR3 has 14 amino acids. Trimming took 2 bases from V and 4 from J, leaving 11 bases between them. The full variable domain, in which reference TRBV7-2 and TRBJ2-5 provide the parts outside the CDR3, is GAGVSQSPSNKVTEKGKDVELRCDPISGHTALYWYRQSLGQGLEFLIYFQGNSAPDKSGLPSDRFSAERTGGSVSTLTIQRTQQEDSAVYLCASSLRLSRETQYFGPGTRLLVL.

This chain connects TRBV7-9 to TRBJ2-7; a weak D match, TRBD1 (6 bases). V was cut by 5 bases and J by 6 bases, with 11 bases left in between. CDR3 size: 12 residues. Germline lookup yields CDR1 SEHNR and CDR2 FQNEAQ (reference sequence). Here the CDR3 DNA reads TGTGCCAGCAGCCCCCCAGGGGTCGAGCAGTACTTC. Translating it yields CASSPPGVEQYF.

This clonotype occurred many times. The V and J genes are TRBV29-1 and TRBJ1-2; 10 positions match TRBD1. From germline, CDR1 is SQVTM and CDR2 ANQGSEA. The CDR3 sequence is 14 residues long. J lost 3 bases, V lost 4 bases, and 5 bases had no gene match. The CDR3 DNA reads as TGCAGCGTTGGGGGGACAGGGGACTACTATGGCTACACCTTC. The encoded protein is CSVGGTGDYYGYTF.

This clonotype was seen repeatedly, ten times or more. The chain employs TRBV12-3 or TRBV12-4 and TRBJ2-2; TRBD1 is a possible D gene (6 bases). The V end was cut by 1 base, the J end by 4 bases, with 7 bases between. The CDR3 totals 14 residues. The CDR3 reads CASSLVGATGELFF. The CDR3 DNA is TGTGCCAGCAGTTTAGTGGGGGCCACCGGGGAGCTGTTTTTT.

This clonotype was detected many times. This chain connects TRBV10-2 to TRBJ2-3; 11 nucleotides agree with TRBD2. V lost 7 bases to trimming and J lost 1 base; unmatched junction nucleotides: 4. The CDR3 totals 15 residues. The germline CDR1 and CDR2 sequences are WSHSY and SAAADI. CDR3 DNA: TGCGCCAGCACCCTGACTAGCGGGGGCACAGATACGCAGTATTTT. Encoded protein: CASTLTSGGTDTQYF.